One and the same sample provided the 11 T cell receptor beta chains below, sequenced in a study of control samples from healthy donors and cancer patients. Assay: immunoSEQ multiplex PCR; the TCRdb copy retains only in-frame clones and omits some. The sample includes some 13,000 clones, approximately 94% of them seen just once. Material: PBMCs. The receptors originated from a man between 70 and 80 years old with head and neck cancer.

This clone is a singleton in its sample. The chain couples TRBV18 to TRBJ2-2; 7 bases are shared with TRBD2. The CDR3 runs 16 residues. V lost 2 bases, J lost 5 bases, and 8 bases stayed unmatched. Germline values: CDR1 KGHSH, CDR2 LQKENI. The CDR3 DNA reads TGTGCCAGCTCACCATGGATTACGGGAGGAACCGGGGAGCTGTTTTTT. Translating it yields CASSPWITGGTGELFF.

The rearrangement uses TRBV23-1 and TRBJ2-6; TRBD1 is a possible D gene (6 bases). TRBV23-1 falls under the ORF class, with uncertain function. CDR3 size: 19 residues. V shed 3 bases and J shed 0 bases, with 18 bases lying between them. This CDR3 is CASSQNYWDILSGANVLTF. CDR3 bases: TGCGCCAGCAGTCAGAACTATTGGGACATTCTCTCTGGGGCCAACGTCCTGACTTTC.

The chain links TRBV4-1 to TRBJ1-1; D is ambiguous. Germline V gives CDR1 MGHRA, CDR2 YSYEKL. Trimming stripped 4 bases from V and 0 bases from J, with 12 bases between. CDR3 length equals 15 residues. The CDR3 reads CASSRGTALNTEAFF. In DNA, the CDR3 is TGCGCCAGCAGCCGCGGAACAGCATTGAACACTGAAGCTTTCTTT.

The chain joins TRBV29-1 to TRBJ2-5; no definite D call. V was clipped by 3 bases and J by 5 bases, with 13 bases between them. Per germline, CDR1 SQVTM and CDR2 ANQGSEA. This CDR3 is built from 13 residues. CDR3 bases: TGCAGCGTTGACGGGTCTTCTGGGGAGACCCAGTACTTC. Translating gives CSVDGSSGETQYF.

The CDR3 DNA reads as TGTGCCAGCAGTTACGCACAGGGGGGCCATGAAGCTTTCTTT. Residues: CASSYAQGGHEAFF. This chain connects TRBV6-6 to TRBJ1-1; TRBD1 matches 8 bases. Trimming took 2 bases from V and 7 from J; bases not matched to a gene: 6. The germline V gene encodes CDR1 MNHNY and CDR2 SVGAGI (reference sequence). This CDR3 is built from 14 residues.

This sequence joins TRBV3-1 (or the pseudogene TRBV3-2) and TRBJ2-7; D gene uncertain. From germline, CDR1 is LGHDT and CDR2 YNNKEL (reference sequence). The V end lost 0 bases, the J end lost 0 bases, and 6 bases lay between the germline ends. This CDR3 region has 14 residues. CDR3 in DNA: TGTGCCAGCAGCCAAGAACGCCTCTCCTACGAGCAGTACTTC. Translation gives CASSQERLSYEQYF.

V gene TRBV6-5 combines with J gene TRBJ2-2; D is uncertain. V shed 6 bases and J shed 6 bases, with 8 bases lying between them. The germline V gene encodes CDR1 MNHEY and CDR2 SVGAGI. This CDR3 has 12 residues. The DNA of the CDR3 is TGTGCCAGCAGGGACCTGGCCGGGGAGCTGTTTTTT. It encodes CASRDLAGELFF.

This clone was seen a single time. The chain recombines TRBV4-1 with TRBJ1-4, with no clear D. The CDR3 totals 15 residues. Trimming stripped 1 base from V and 0 bases from J, with 6 bases between. The germline CDR1 and CDR2 sequences are MGHRA and YSYEKL. The CDR3 region is CASSQGFPTNEKLFF. In DNA, the CDR3 is TGCGCCAGCAGCCAAGGGTTTCCAACTAATGAAAAACTGTTTTTT.

The CDR3 loop reads CASSQSGGISNQPQHF. In DNA form, the CDR3 reads TGTGCCAGCAGCCAATCAGGTGGGATTAGCAATCAGCCCCAGCATTTT. The genes are TRBV3-1 (or the pseudogene TRBV3-2) and TRBJ1-5; D is undetermined. Germline values: CDR1 LGHDT, CDR2 YNNKEL (reference sequence). CDR3 length: 16 residues. With 2 bases removed from V and 0 bases from J, the gap between germline ends came to 11 bases.

The count of this clone is one. This chain connects TRBV10-3 to TRBJ1-4; maybe TRBD1 (5 bases). The ends were cut back, 0 bases at V and 7 bases at J, with 12 bases in the middle. The length of the CDR3 is 15 residues. Germline lookup yields CDR1 ENHRY and CDR2 SYGVKD. CDR3 sequence (DNA): TGTGCCATCAGTGAGTCAGGGGCCCTGGGTGAAAAACTGTTTTTT. It encodes CAISESGALGEKLFF.

CDR3 coding DNA: TGTGCCAGCAGTTCGGGACAGGGCTACTACGAGCAGTACTTC. Encoded protein: CASSSGQGYYEQYF. The genes are TRBV6-5 and TRBJ2-7; 9 positions agree with TRBD1. With 4 bases clipped from V and 3 bases from J, the junction kept 4 bases outside the gene matches. Germline V gene sequence: CDR1 MNHEY, CDR2 SVGAGI. The CDR3 sequence is 14 residues long.